Sequencing of this T cell receptor (beta chain) was carried out in a study of T-cell reconstitution after alpha-beta-depleted transplantation in children. Study-wide results and limits: About two months after transplant, alpha-beta T cells reportedly came from several hundred expanded graft clones.

Unique molecular identifiers tagged the TCRbeta library. TCRdb redid the calling of the PCR reads with MiXCR, one entry per CDR3 protein. The data show a few hundred thousand distinct CDR3 sequences, with about an eighth seen just once and approximately 2.1% held by the top ten. Only a few counts were recorded for this clonotype. Its target is unknown. V was cut by 7 bases and J by 4 bases, with 8 bases left in between. The CDR3 is made up of 11 amino acids. Germline CDR1 reads ENHRY; CDR2 reads SYGVKD. V gene TRBV10-3 combines with J gene TRBJ2-7; D remains ambiguous. This material consisted of PBMCs, mostly from graft donor cells, taken 360 days after TCRalphabeta/CD19-depleted stem cell transplant. The sequence was collected from a male patient younger than 18 who had a stem cell transplant for acute myeloid leukemia, so the T cells may come from the graft donor. The CDR3 sequence is CAIMDGYEQYF. CDR3 bases: TGTGCCATCATGGACGGGTACGAGCAGTACTTC.